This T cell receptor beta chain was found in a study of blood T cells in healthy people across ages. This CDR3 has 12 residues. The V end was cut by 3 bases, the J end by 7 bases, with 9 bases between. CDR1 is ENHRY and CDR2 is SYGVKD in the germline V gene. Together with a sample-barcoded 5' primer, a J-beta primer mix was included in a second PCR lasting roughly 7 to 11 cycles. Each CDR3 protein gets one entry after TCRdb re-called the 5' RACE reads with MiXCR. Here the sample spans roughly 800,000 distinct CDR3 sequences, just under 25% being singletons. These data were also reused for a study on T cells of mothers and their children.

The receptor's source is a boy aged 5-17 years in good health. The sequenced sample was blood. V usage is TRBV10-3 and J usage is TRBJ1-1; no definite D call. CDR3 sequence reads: CAISEAGDEAFF. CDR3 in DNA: TGTGCCATCAGTGAAGCCGGCGATGAAGCTTTCTTT.